This record looks at one TCR beta chain sequence and its context. The sample is drawn from a study of blood T cell repertoires in COVID-19. Study background: COVID-19 samples collected from the United States, Italy and Spain covered acute and convalescent phases. Nucleic acid was either cDNA or gDNA, and it came from T cells, B-cell-depleted T cells, or PBMCs.

In the original workflow: Researchers report that nucleated cell counts were estimated from reference gene primer amplification. Here immunoSEQ multiplex PCR was the method, and the copy in TCRdb shows in-frame clones only, minus some. V and J calls and clone size are as listed in that table; D and trimming were resolved from the DNA. The profile covers 200,000 to 250,000 clones, with about three quarters appearing a single time and less than 7% taken by the ten largest. The CDR3 totals 16 residues. Germline-derived CDR1 and CDR2 are LNHDA and SQIVND (reference sequence). Trimming removed 4 bases from V and 0 bases from J, with 12 bases in between.

This rearrangement joins TRBV19 to TRBJ1-4, with D maybe TRBD1 (6 bases). Sequenced sample: peripheral blood. This receptor was identified in an older woman with acute or convalescent COVID-19. CDR3 protein: CASSTQGIATNEKLFF. CDR3 nucleotide sequence: TGTGCCAGTAGTACGCAGGGGATTGCAACTAATGAAAAACTGTTTTTT.